This T cell receptor (beta chain) was recorded in a study of regulatory T cells in long-lasting Graves disease. Study-level background: Persistent Graves' disease meant over 5 years of antithyroid drugs with positive TSH receptor antibodies.

Many counts were recorded for this clonotype. V gave up 11 bases and J gave up 5 bases, with 16 bases separating them. This CDR3 has 12 amino acids. Building the TCR beta libraries relied on iRepertoire HTBI primers, and CDR3 regions underwent Arm-PCR. TCRdb reprocessed the multiplex PCR reads with MiXCR, giving one entry per CDR3 protein. The data contain roughly 470,000 distinct CDR3 sequences, less than 25% of them singletons. Time point in this sample: persistent/refractory GD, antithyroid drugs over 5 years with positive TRAb. Generation of the TCR library employed RNA extracted from PBMCs. The specimen was peripheral blood mononuclear cells (PBMCs), collected when the disease was refractory, from a patient treated with antithyroid drugs. The rearrangement joins TRBV12-3 or TRBV12-4 to TRBJ2-7; no clear D. This receptor was identified in a female donor with Graves disease. The CDR3 sequence is CALPAQGNEQYF. CDR3 in DNA: TGTGCCCTCCCCGCCCAAGGCAACGAGCAGTACTTC.